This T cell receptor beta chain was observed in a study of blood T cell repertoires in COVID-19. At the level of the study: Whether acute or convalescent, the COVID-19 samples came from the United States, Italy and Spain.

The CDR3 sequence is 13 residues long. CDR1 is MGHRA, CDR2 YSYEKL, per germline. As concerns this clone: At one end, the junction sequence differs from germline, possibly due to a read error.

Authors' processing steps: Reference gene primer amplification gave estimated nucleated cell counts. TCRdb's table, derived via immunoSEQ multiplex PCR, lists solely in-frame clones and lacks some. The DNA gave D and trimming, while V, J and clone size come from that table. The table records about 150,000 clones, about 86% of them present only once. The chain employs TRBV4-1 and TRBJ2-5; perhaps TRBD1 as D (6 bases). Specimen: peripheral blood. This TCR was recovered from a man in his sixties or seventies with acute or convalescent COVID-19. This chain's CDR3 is CASSQDGGRLIDF. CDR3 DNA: TGCGCCAGCAGCCAAGATGGGGGCCGCCTAATCGACTTC.